This T cell receptor (beta chain) was captured in a study of T cells expressing NK-cell markers. TCRdb reprocessed the 5' RACE reads, with one entry per CDR3 protein and no DNA. Found here are about 460,000 distinct CDR3 sequences; the top ten clones hold 1.4%. Germline V lookup: CDR1 DFQATT, CDR2 SNEGSKA (reference sequence). CDR3 length: 15 amino acids. The TCR comes from a woman aged 50 to 65 in good health. This rearrangement joins TRBV20-1 to TRBJ2-4. Material: blood T cells: a sorted CD56 or NKG2C T cell subset, CD4+ or CD8+ T cells, or bulk PBMC T cells (not recorded which). This CDR3 reads CSAPKAGVAKNIQYF.